This TCR beta chain comes out of a study of T cell repertoires in cytomegalovirus infection. About the research overall: It was recently identified HLA-C-restricted and well-studied HLA-B-restricted CMV epitopes that the study used. Matching HLA type and CMV infection were both indicated by public TCR beta signatures.

Points on this clonotype: Its antigen remains unidentified.

Study-wide results and caveats: The ex vivo response showed dominance by HLA-C-restricted CMV-specific TCR beta clonotypes. There were carriers of CMV plus the relevant HLA, and cumulative public TCR beta family frequency identified them.

TCRdb reprocessed the reads via MiXCR and lists one record per CDR3 protein. The data contain roughly 280,000 distinct CDR3 sequences, approximately 22% of them singletons. The source material was cultured PBMCs, sampled from culture after CMV antigen stimulation. This TCR was sampled from a human donor in good health (CMV status not recorded). Some clones in this sample may be carry-over from other donors' samples.

The CDR3 DNA reads as TGTGCCAGTCGAGTCCCGGGACAGGGAATGGGAAATGAGCAGTTCTTC. Translation: CASRVPGQGMGNEQFF. V and J are TRBV19 and TRBJ2-1; 9 positions agree with TRBD1. V lost 8 bases and J lost 7; bases outside the gene matches: 15. CDR3 length: 16 residues. From germline, CDR1 is LNHDA and CDR2 SQIVND (reference sequence). The full variable domain, with the rest looked up from reference TRBV19 and TRBJ2-1, is DGGITQSPKYLFRKEGQNVTLSCEQNLNHDAMYWYRQDPGQGLRLIYYSQIVNDFQKGDIAEGYSVSREKKESFPLTVTSAQKNPTAFYLCASRVPGQGMGNEQFFGPGTRLTVL.